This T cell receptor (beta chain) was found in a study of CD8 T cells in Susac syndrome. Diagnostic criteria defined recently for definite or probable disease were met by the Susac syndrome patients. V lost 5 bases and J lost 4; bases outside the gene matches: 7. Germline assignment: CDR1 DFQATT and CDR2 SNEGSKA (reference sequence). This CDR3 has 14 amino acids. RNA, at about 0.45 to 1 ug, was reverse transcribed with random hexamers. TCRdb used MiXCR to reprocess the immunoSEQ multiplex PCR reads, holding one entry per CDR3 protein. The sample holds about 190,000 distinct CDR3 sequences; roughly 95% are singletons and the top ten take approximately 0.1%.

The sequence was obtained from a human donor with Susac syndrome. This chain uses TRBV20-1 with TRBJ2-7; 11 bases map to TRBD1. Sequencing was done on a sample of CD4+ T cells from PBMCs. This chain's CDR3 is CSALTGQGGYEQYF. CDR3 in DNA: TGCAGTGCTCTTACGGGACAGGGGGGTTACGAGCAGTACTTC.